These 32 T cell receptor beta chains were all obtained from the same sample, sequenced in a study of blood T cell repertoires in COVID-19. This table comes from immunoSEQ multiplex PCR, and its TCRdb copy is limited to in-frame clones, with some not included. The table records about 89,000 clones, 60% to 80% of them present only once. Sequences were obtained from peripheral blood. These receptors all come from an elderly woman with acute or convalescent COVID-19.

The genes are TRBV7-2 and TRBJ1-2, with D tentatively TRBD1 (6 bases). The CDR3 runs to 15 residues. Between the trimmed V and J ends, which lost 6 bases and 3 bases, there was a span of 17 bases. The germline gives CDR1 SGHTA, CDR2 FQGNSA. CDR3 in amino acids: CASRRGGEGDYGYTF. The CDR3 region has the DNA TGTGCCAGCAGAAGAGGGGGGGAGGGAGACTATGGCTACACCTTC.

The chain recombines TRBV12-5 with TRBJ2-1; the match to TRBD1 covers 11 bases. V shed 6 bases and J 6 bases; nucleotides not matched to a gene: 13. The CDR3 consists of 17 residues. Germline lookup yields CDR1 LGHNT and CDR2 FRNRAP. The CDR3 coding sequence is TGTGCTAGTGGCCTCCGGACAGGGGGCCTTCAAGGCAATGAGCAGTTCTTC. Its protein product is CASGLRTGGLQGNEQFF.

The chain couples TRBV10-3 to TRBJ1-1; possible D gene TRBD1, 6 bases. This CDR3 contains 16 residues. CDR1 and CDR2 (germline): ENHRY, SYGVKD. Trimming shortened V by 5 bases and J by 6 bases, and 22 bases separated the two germline ends. The CDR3 loop is CAISSRGFGDGSEAFF. CDR3 bases: TGTGCCATCAGTAGTAGGGGGTTCGGGGATGGATCTGAAGCTTTCTTT.

The chain links TRBV7-2 to TRBJ1-1; 7 bases fit TRBD1. The CDR3 sequence is 14 residues long. Germline CDR1 SGHTA, CDR2 FQGNSA. The J segment lost 5 bases and the V segment lost 5 bases, leaving 8 bases of the junction unmatched. The CDR3 sequence is CASSAFLQGTEAFF. The CDR3 DNA reads TGTGCCAGCAGCGCCTTTTTACAGGGGACTGAAGCTTTCTTT.

The genes are TRBV5-5 and TRBJ2-3; weak D call: TRBD1 (5 bases). Germline CDR1 is SGHKS and CDR2 is YYEKEE (reference sequence). V was pared by 0 bases and J by 5 bases, with 13 bases between. This CDR3 is 15 amino acids long. The CDR3 region is CASSLEARVQDTQYF. CDR3 DNA sequence: TGTGCCAGCAGCTTGGAAGCCAGGGTGCAAGATACGCAGTATTTT.

The chain has TRBV5-1 and TRBJ1-2, with a tentative D call TRBD1 (5 bases). The CDR3 has 14 amino acids. In germline, CDR1 is SGHRS, CDR2 YFSETQ. V dropped 2 bases and J dropped 8 bases, with 16 bases sitting between them. The CDR3 DNA is TGCGCCAGCAGCTTCGATGACACGACAGTGGGCTACACCTTC. It encodes CASSFDDTTVGYTF.

The chain employs TRBV5-6 and TRBJ1-1; possible D gene TRBD1, 6 bases. The CDR3 has 15 residues. Germline V gene lookup returns CDR1 SGHDT and CDR2 YYEEEE. V was pared by 3 bases and J by 5 bases, with 17 bases between. DNA for the CDR3: TGTGCCAGCAGCTCGGGCCCTCCTAGGGGGACTGAAGCTTTCTTT. It codes for CASSSGPPRGTEAFF.

This chain connects TRBV2 to TRBJ2-5, with TRBD2 identical over 7 bases. V shed 4 bases, J shed 1 base, and the junction held 9 bases outside the gene matches. CDR3 length: 16 amino acids. Germline V lookup: CDR1 SNHLY, CDR2 FYNNEI. The CDR3, as DNA: TGTGCCAGCAGTGTTTCGGCTAGCGGTACCCAAGAGACCCAGTACTTC. It encodes CASSVSASGTQETQYF.

This sequence joins TRBV24-1 and TRBJ1-2, with D unresolved. Germline CDR1 and CDR2: KGHDR and SFDVKD. The CDR3 loop spans 11 amino acids. The ends were cut back, 4 bases at V and 7 bases at J, with 6 bases in the middle. CDR3 amino acids: CATSDAVGYTF. CDR3 nucleotide sequence: TGTGCCACCAGTGACGCGGTTGGCTACACCTTC.

The chain uses TRBV7-2 and TRBJ1-2; possibly TRBD1 for D (5 bases). Germline lookup yields CDR1 SGHTA and CDR2 FQGNSA. V shed 2 bases and J shed 6 bases, with 13 bases lying between them. CDR3 size: 14 residues. The CDR3, as DNA: TGTGCCAGCAGCTTAATGCAGGGAGGGGATGGCTACACCTTC. Translated: CASSLMQGGDGYTF.

The chain links TRBV30 to TRBJ2-7; 7 nucleotides agree with TRBD1. The CDR3 is 13 residues long. After removal of 3 bases from V and 7 bases from J, the junction contained 9 bases not matched to a gene. Germline-derived CDR1 and CDR2 are GTSNPN and SVGIG (reference sequence). The CDR3 DNA reads TGTGCCTGGAGAAGGAGCAGGGGGTGGGAGCAGTACTTC. Encoded protein: CAWRRSRGWEQYF.

The rearrangement uses TRBV4-2 and TRBJ2-3; 8 bases align to TRBD2. This CDR3 comprises 20 residues. CDR1 and CDR2 from the germline V gene are LGHNA and YNFKEQ. V was clipped by 1 base and J by 0 bases; unmatched bases: 15. The CDR3 loop reads CASSQGPGVAGKYSTDTQYF. CDR3 sequence (DNA): TGTGCCAGCAGCCAAGGTCCTGGGGTAGCGGGGAAATATAGCACAGATACGCAGTATTTT.

The V gene is TRBV5-1, the J gene TRBJ1-2; 9 positions agree with TRBD1. Germline V CDR1 and CDR2: SGHRS, YFSETQ. Losses at the gene ends were 1 base for V and 0 bases for J; bases not matched to a gene: 4. This CDR3 spans 16 amino acids. The CDR3 DNA reads as TGCGCCAGCAGCTTGACAGGGGGCGTAGCTAACTATGGCTACACCTTC. The encoded protein is CASSLTGGVANYGYTF.

In this sample, this clone turned up a few times. This rearrangement joins TRBV7-2 to TRBJ2-1; 9 nucleotides agree with TRBD2. Per the germline V gene, CDR1 is SGHTA and CDR2 is FQGNSA. The V segment lost 5 bases and the J segment 3 bases; nucleotides outside the gene matches: 2. The CDR3 length is 14 residues. The CDR3 protein is CASSAGGFYNEQFF. In nucleotides, the CDR3 is TGTGCCAGCAGCGCGGGGGGGTTCTACAATGAGCAGTTCTTC. Supplemented by reference TRBV7-2 and TRBJ2-1, the full variable domain reads GAGVSQSPSNKVTEKGKDVELRCDPISGHTALYWYRQSLGQGLEFLIYFQGNSAPDKSGLPSDRFSAERTGGSVSTLTIQRTQQEDSAVYLCASSAGGFYNEQFFGPGTRLTVL.

J is TRBJ2-3 and V is TRBV7-9; tentative D call: TRBD1 (6 bases). V lost 3 bases, J lost 2 bases, and 12 bases lay in between. This CDR3 has 15 residues. Germline V gives CDR1 SEHNR, CDR2 FQNEAQ (reference sequence). The CDR3 nucleotides are TGTGCCAGCAGCTTCGGGCAGGGGACCACAGATACGCAGTATTTT. It translates to CASSFGQGTTDTQYF. The whole variable domain, remainder taken from reference TRBV7-9 and TRBJ2-3, is DTGVSQNPRHKITKRGQNVTFRCDPISEHNRLYWYRQTLGQGPEFLTYFQNEAQLEKSRLLSDRFSAERPKGSFSTLEIQRTEQGDSAMYLCASSFGQGTTDTQYFGPGTRLTVL.

The chain links TRBV5-1 to TRBJ2-1; 11 positions match TRBD2. Germline CDR1 SGHRS, CDR2 YFSETQ. The junction had 4 bases not matched to a gene; V was cut back by 4 bases and J by 4 bases. This CDR3 is built from 15 residues. CDR3 in DNA: TGCGCCAGCAGCCTAAGACTAGCGGGGTACAATGAGCAGTTCTTC. Encoded protein: CASSLRLAGYNEQFF.

The chain combines TRBV12-3 or TRBV12-4 with TRBJ1-6; no clear D gene. The CDR3 spans 13 residues. V lost 8 bases and J lost 14, with 19 bases in between. The CDR3 protein is CASAPRRGDSLHF. CDR3 in DNA: TGTGCCAGCGCTCCTCGCCGCGGGGATTCCCTCCACTTT.

The V call is TRBV14, the J call TRBJ2-2, with D possibly TRBD1 on 5 matching bases. CDR3 size: 14 residues. Germline V gene lookup returns CDR1 SGHDN and CDR2 FVKESK. With 6 bases removed from V and 4 bases from J, the gap between germline ends came to 12 bases. CDR3 loop: CASSQQDFTGELFF. Written as DNA, the CDR3 is TGTGCCAGCAGTCAACAGGATTTCACCGGGGAGCTGTTTTTT.

In this sample, this clone turned up a few times. The chain has TRBV9 and TRBJ2-3, with TRBD2 matching over 9 bases. The ends lost 2 bases at V and 3 bases at J; junction bases unmatched: 10. Germline values: CDR1 SGDLS, CDR2 YYNGEE. The CDR3 is made up of 17 amino acids. The CDR3 loop reads CASSVGTGTSLTDTQYF. CDR3 DNA: TGTGCCAGCAGCGTGGGGACGGGGACTAGCCTTACAGATACGCAGTATTTT.

The V and J genes are TRBV7-2 and TRBJ1-5; D gene uncertain. Germline V CDR1 and CDR2: SGHTA, FQGNSA. The CDR3 extends over 13 amino acids. V lost 4 bases and J 6 bases, leaving 10 bases between the germline ends. The CDR3 reads CASSSEVSQPQHF. In DNA, the CDR3 is TGTGCCAGCAGCTCAGAGGTGAGTCAGCCCCAGCATTTT.

V gene TRBV19 combines with J gene TRBJ1-2; 8 nucleotides match TRBD1. There are 15 residues in the CDR3. The V segment lost 5 bases and the J segment 0 bases; nucleotides outside the gene matches: 5. CDR1 LNHDA and CDR2 SQIVND come from the germline V gene (reference sequence). The DNA of the CDR3 is TGTGCCAGTAGTCCAGGGGGCTGGTCTAACTATGGCTACACCTTC. As protein: CASSPGGWSNYGYTF.

This clone is categorized as medium-sized. The chain links TRBV6-6 to TRBJ2-7; 10 positions match TRBD1. The V segment lost 7 bases and the J segment 3 bases; nucleotides outside the gene matches: 3. The CDR3 has 13 amino acids. Germline V gene data show CDR1 as MNHNY and CDR2 as SVGAGI (reference sequence). CDR3 in amino acids: CASTGDRGYEQYF. Here the CDR3 DNA reads TGTGCCAGCACGGGGGACAGGGGCTACGAGCAGTACTTC.

This chain links TRBV18 with TRBJ2-7; no reliable D call. Germline V gene sequence: CDR1 KGHSH, CDR2 LQKENI. The CDR3 has 14 amino acids. Trimming shortened V by 5 bases and J by 3 bases, and 14 bases separated the two germline ends. CDR3 amino acids: CASSTGSPFYEQYF. Here the CDR3 DNA reads TGTGCCAGCTCAACCGGGTCACCATTCTACGAGCAGTACTTC.

This clone was detected only once. J is TRBJ2-3 and V is TRBV27, with TRBD2 matching 13 bases. Germline loops: CDR1 MNHEY, CDR2 SMNVEV (reference sequence). CDR3 size: 16 residues. The V segment lost 7 bases and the J segment 1 base; nucleotides outside the gene matches: 5. The CDR3 loop is CASTSGTSGGTDTQYF. The CDR3 region has the DNA TGTGCCAGCACGTCCGGGACTAGCGGGGGCACAGATACGCAGTATTTT.

The V gene is TRBV2, the J gene TRBJ2-5, with 8 bases lining up with TRBD1. Germline V gene lookup returns CDR1 SNHLY and CDR2 FYNNEI. V lost 6 bases, J lost 3 bases, and 6 bases stayed unmatched. The CDR3 totals 14 residues. The CDR3 loop reads CASRFQGAEETQYF. The CDR3 nucleotides are TGTGCCAGCAGGTTTCAGGGGGCCGAAGAGACCCAGTACTTC.

The V gene is TRBV12-2, the J gene TRBJ1-5; the tabulated D call, TRBD1, remains unverified against the DNA. TRBV12-2 is assigned pseudogene status. CDR3 size: 20 residues. CDR3 coding DNA: TGTGCAAGTCGCTTAGGTTCGGCGGCAGGACATCAGATCGGCAATCAGCCCCAGCATTTT. It encodes CASRLGSAAGHQIGNQPQHF.

The chain uses TRBV7-9 and TRBJ2-3; 7 bases align to TRBD1. The junction had 6 bases not matched to a gene; V was cut back by 5 bases and J by 4 bases. Germline V lookup: CDR1 SEHNR, CDR2 FQNEAQ (reference sequence). This CDR3 has 14 amino acids. This CDR3 reads CASSPTTGPDTQYF. The CDR3 coding sequence is TGTGCCAGCAGCCCCACGACAGGGCCAGATACGCAGTATTTT.

The chain joins TRBV2 to TRBJ1-1; 8 bases map to TRBD1. The J segment lost 6 bases and the V segment lost 5 bases, leaving 5 bases of the junction unmatched. The CDR3 is 13 residues long. Looked up from germline, CDR1 is SNHLY and CDR2 is FYNNEI. CDR3 in DNA: TGTGCCAGCAGTACGGACAGGGACGCTGAAGCTTTCTTT. Amino acids: CASSTDRDAEAFF.

This chain links TRBV21-1 with TRBJ1-2. TRBV21-1 is a known pseudogene. The CDR3 runs to 18 residues. The CDR3, as DNA: TGTGCCAGCAGCAAAGGAGGAATGTTACTTCGGTTGGACTATGGCTACACCTTC. Translation gives CASSKGGMLLRLDYGYTF.

The J gene is TRBJ2-1, the V gene TRBV5-4, with 10 bases lining up with TRBD2. Germline values: CDR1 SGHNT, CDR2 YYREEE (reference sequence). The CDR3 consists of 16 residues. J was trimmed by 4 bases and V by 2 bases; bases with no gene match: 6. The CDR3 sequence is CASSFGERGGYNEQFF. CDR3 bases: TGTGCCAGCAGCTTTGGGGAGCGGGGGGGATACAATGAGCAGTTCTTC.

The chain is built from TRBV11-2 and TRBJ2-1; 11 bases align to TRBD2. Germline V lookup: CDR1 SGHAT, CDR2 FQNNGV. The trim removed 2 bases at V and 4 bases at J, leaving 7 bases unmatched. The CDR3 covers 17 residues. For the CDR3, the DNA is TGTGCCAGCAGCTTAATCGCTAGCGGGGGGCTATACAATGAGCAGTTCTTC. It encodes CASSLIASGGLYNEQFF. The full variable domain, completed using reference TRBV11-2 and TRBJ2-1, is EAGVAQSPRYKIIEKRQSVAFWCNPISGHATLYWYQQILGQGPKLLIQFQNNGVVDDSQLPKDRFSAERLKGVDSTLKIQPAKLEDSAVYLCASSLIASGGLYNEQFFGPGTRLTVL.

Ten or more counts support this clone. This chain connects TRBV3-1 (or the pseudogene TRBV3-2) to TRBJ1-1; D might be TRBD1 (5 bases). CDR1 LGHDT and CDR2 YNNKEL come from the germline V gene (reference sequence). The CDR3 is 16 residues long. The V end was cut by 6 bases, the J end by 4 bases, with 21 bases between. The CDR3 here is CASSLRDAGRVTEAFF. The DNA of the CDR3 is TGTGCCAGCAGTCTCAGAGATGCAGGGAGGGTCACTGAAGCTTTCTTT.